A single sample is the source of the 22 T cell receptor beta chains below, sequenced in a study of shared clonotypes between healthy human individuals. Some clones are missing from TCRdb's copy, which holds only in-frame ones; the method was immunoSEQ multiplex PCR. There are over 2 million clones in the sample; approximately 90% occur only once, and 0.3% to 0.4% lies in the top ten. The sample taken for sequencing was naive CD4+ T cells from PBMCs. This sample's subset: CD45RA+ positively selected. The source of these receptors is a man younger than 35 in good health. Some clones in this sample may be carry-over from other donors' samples.

The J gene is TRBJ1-2, the V gene TRBV5-6; TRBD1 aligns across 7 bases. Per germline, CDR1 SGHDT and CDR2 YYEEEE. J lost 6 bases, V lost 4 bases, and 9 bases had no gene match. The CDR3 spans 14 residues. The CDR3: CASSPDRLGNGYTF. In DNA form, the CDR3 reads TGTGCCAGCAGCCCGGACAGGTTGGGGAATGGCTACACCTTC.

The CDR3 is CASSLVWAVEQYF. For the CDR3, the DNA is TGTGCCAGCAGCTTAGTTTGGGCGGTTGAGCAGTACTTC. The gene calls are TRBV5-8 and TRBJ2-7; no definite D call. CDR3 size: 13 residues. The germline V gene has CDR1 SGHTS and CDR2 YDEGEE. V was pared by 2 bases and J by 7 bases, with 13 bases between. The whole variable domain, filled in from reference TRBV5-8 and TRBJ2-7, reads EAGVTQSPTHLIKTRGQQATLRCSPISGHTSVYWYQQALGLGLQFLLWYDEGEERNRGNFPPRFSGRQFPNYSSELNVNALELEDSALYLCASSLVWAVEQYFGPGTRLTVT.

The chain uses TRBV28 and TRBJ1-2; TRBD1 aligns across 8 bases. The germline V gene encodes CDR1 MDHEN and CDR2 SYDVKM. The V and J ends lost 7 bases and 6 bases, in that order; junction bases with no gene match: 4. The CDR3 length is 12 residues. CDR3 loop: CASNTQGDGYTF. The CDR3 nucleotides read TGTGCCAGCAACACACAGGGGGATGGCTACACCTTC.

The gene calls are TRBV28 and TRBJ2-1, with 12 bases matching TRBD2. Germline V gene lookup returns CDR1 MDHEN and CDR2 SYDVKM. This CDR3 is built from 15 residues. The V gene end was trimmed by 4 bases and the J gene end by 4 bases; junction bases not matched to a gene: 2. This CDR3 is CASSWTSGVYNEQFF. The CDR3 DNA is TGTGCCAGCAGTTGGACTAGCGGGGTTTACAATGAGCAGTTCTTC.

The chain uses TRBV2 and TRBJ2-7; D ambiguous. Germline loops: CDR1 SNHLY, CDR2 FYNNEI. V lost 2 bases and J 2 bases, leaving 4 bases between the germline ends. This CDR3 has 12 amino acids. CDR3 bases: TGTGCCAGCAGTGAAATGGCCTACGAGCAGTACTTC. The encoded protein is CASSEMAYEQYF.

As regards this clone: Relative to the germline gene, one junction end is altered; a read error may explain this. The chain uses TRBV7-9 and TRBJ1-1; TRBD1 agrees at 8 bases. The CDR3 runs to 15 residues. Germline assignment: CDR1 SEHNR and CDR2 FQNEAQ (reference sequence). The CDR3 nucleotides read TGTGCCAGCAGCGTAGCAGGGGGCCGAAGCACTGAAGCTTTCTTT. It yields the protein CASSVAGGRSTEAFF. The entire variable domain, with the rest obtained from reference TRBV7-9 and TRBJ1-1, is as follows: DTGVSQNPRHKITKRGQNVTFRCDPISEHNRLYWYRQTLGQGPEFLTYFQNEAQLEKSRLLSDRFSAERPKGSFSTLEIQRTEQGDSAMYLCASSVAGGRSTEAFFGQGTRLTVV.

A note on this clone: Other nucleotide sequences from this sample produce the same CDR3. The rearrangement joins TRBV5-1 to TRBJ2-7; 11 positions match TRBD2. The CDR3 runs 16 residues. V was pared by 2 bases and J by 1 base, with 5 bases of the junction left unmatched. The germline CDR1 and CDR2 sequences are SGHRS and YFSETQ. DNA of the CDR3: TGCGCCAGCAGCTTTGGCACTAGCGGGAGTTCCTACGAGCAGTACTTC. This encodes CASSFGTSGSSYEQYF.

As regards this clone: In the same sample, other DNA sequences code for this CDR3. The J gene is TRBJ2-7, the V gene TRBV5-1; 11 nucleotides match TRBD2. The CDR3 consists of 14 residues. Germline-derived CDR1 and CDR2 are SGHRS and YFSETQ. Trimming at V came to 0 bases and at J to 4 bases, leaving 0 bases not matched to a gene. Written as DNA, the CDR3 is TGCGCCAGCAGCTTGGGGACTAGCGGGTACGAGCAGTACTTC. Translation: CASSLGTSGYEQYF.

V and J are TRBV4-1 and TRBJ2-1, with TRBD2 matching 10 bases. Germline V lookup: CDR1 MGHRA, CDR2 YSYEKL. The V segment lost 1 base and the J segment 7 bases; nucleotides outside the gene matches: 10. This CDR3 region has 17 residues. Here the CDR3 reads CASSQAIVAGGPNEQFF. Here the CDR3 DNA reads TGCGCCAGCAGCCAAGCAATTGTAGCGGGGGGCCCAAATGAGCAGTTCTTC.

The chain carries TRBV7-4 and TRBJ2-7; tentative D call: TRBD1 (5 bases). Germline CDR1 and CDR2: SGHVT and SQSDAQ. The V and J ends lost 2 bases and 2 bases respectively, with 13 bases between them. The CDR3 loop spans 15 amino acids. For the CDR3, the DNA is TGTGCCAGCAGCTTAAGAAACAGGTCGACCTACGAGCAGTACTTC. Its translation: CASSLRNRSTYEQYF.

The chain employs TRBV2 and TRBJ1-2; a possible D gene is TRBD1 (5 bases). V was trimmed by 7 bases and J by 8 bases, leaving 20 bases between them. The CDR3 contains 14 residues. CDR1 and CDR2 from the germline V gene are SNHLY and FYNNEI. The chain's CDR3 is CASTFTRQPSGYTF. The DNA of the CDR3 is TGTGCCAGCACGTTTACGAGACAGCCCAGCGGCTACACCTTC.

The chain has TRBV28 and TRBJ1-5; D is ambiguous. Trimming took 4 bases from V and 6 from J, leaving 10 bases between them. CDR3 length: 13 residues. The germline V gene encodes CDR1 MDHEN and CDR2 SYDVKM. The CDR3 coding sequence is TGTGCCAGCAGTTCGCCCCCGGGTCAGCCCCAGCATTTT. This translates into CASSSPPGQPQHF.

This chain joins TRBV7-2 and TRBJ2-7; D gene unclear. In germline, CDR1 is SGHTA, CDR2 FQGNSA. The CDR3 contains 15 residues. The germline V and J ends were trimmed by 2 bases and 0 bases, with 11 bases remaining between them. Here the CDR3 DNA reads TGTGCCAGCAGCTTATATCGGCAATCCTCCTACGAGCAGTACTTC. Residues: CASSLYRQSSYEQYF.

This clone was seen only once. CDR3 in amino acids: CASSLGIGRGAYEQYF. The CDR3 DNA is TGTGCCAGCAGCTTAGGCATCGGGAGAGGGGCCTACGAGCAGTACTTC. The chain employs TRBV7-9 and TRBJ2-7; weak D call: TRBD2 (6 bases). The germline V and J ends were trimmed by 1 base and 2 bases, with 15 bases remaining between them. CDR1 is SEHNR and CDR2 is FQNEAQ in the germline V gene (reference sequence). The CDR3 is 16 amino acids.

The chain employs TRBV23-1 and TRBJ1-3, with D tentatively TRBD1 (6 bases). TRBV23-1 is given ORF status, its function remaining uncertain. V was cut by 0 bases and J by 0 bases, with 12 bases left in between. This CDR3 spans 17 amino acids. The CDR3 DNA is TGCGCCAGCAGTCAATCTGGTACAGGGAACTCTGGAAACACCATATATTTT. This sequence encodes CASSQSGTGNSGNTIYF.

The chain links TRBV14 to TRBJ2-2; a weak D match, TRBD2 (6 bases). This CDR3 contains 19 residues. V was clipped by 0 bases and J by 3 bases, with 20 bases between them. Germline loops: CDR1 SGHDN, CDR2 FVKESK. CDR3 DNA: TGTGCCAGCAGCCAAGAAGGTTGGGCGGGGATGGGAGACACCGGGGAGCTGTTTTTT. As protein: CASSQEGWAGMGDTGELFF.

In regard to this clone: Additional DNA sequences in this sample encode the identical CDR3. The CDR3 DNA reads as TGCGCCAGCAGCTTGGTTGCAGGCATGAACACTGAAGCTTTCTTT. Protein sequence: CASSLVAGMNTEAFF. This chain joins TRBV5-1 and TRBJ1-1, with D unresolved. The V end lost 0 bases, the J end lost 0 bases, and 9 bases lay between the germline ends. CDR3 size: 15 residues. Germline V gives CDR1 SGHRS, CDR2 YFSETQ.

The chain joins TRBV28 to TRBJ2-1, with 10 bases aligning to TRBD1. Per germline, CDR1 MDHEN and CDR2 SYDVKM. CDR3 length: 17 residues. The ends lost 2 bases at V and 2 bases at J; junction bases unmatched: 6. CDR3 region: CASSLPSGTGAYNEQFF. CDR3 DNA sequence: TGTGCCAGCAGTTTACCCTCCGGGACAGGGGCCTACAATGAGCAGTTCTTC.

V is TRBV7-2 and J is TRBJ2-3; 7 nucleotides agree with TRBD2. The V gene's germline CDR1 is SGHTA and CDR2 FQGNSA. This CDR3 is 14 amino acids long. V trimming: 5 bases; J trimming: 2 bases; junction bases outside the gene matches: 4. The CDR3 reads CASSRTRNTDTQYF. The CDR3 region has the DNA TGTGCCAGCAGCCGGACTAGAAACACAGATACGCAGTATTTT.

This rearrangement joins TRBV5-4 to TRBJ1-1; D unresolved. The CDR3 totals 13 residues. Germline lookup yields CDR1 SGHNT and CDR2 YYREEE (reference sequence). Trimming removed 2 bases at V and 0 bases at J, with 5 bases between. CDR3 amino acids: CASSFRMNTEAFF. For the CDR3, the DNA is TGTGCCAGCAGCTTTAGGATGAACACTGAAGCTTTCTTT.

The chain has TRBV9 and TRBJ2-7; possible D gene TRBD2, 6 bases. CDR1 is SGDLS, CDR2 YYNGEE, per germline. The CDR3 spans 15 residues. The ends were cut back, 0 bases at V and 4 bases at J, with 14 bases in the middle. In DNA, the CDR3 is TGTGCCAGCAGCGTAGGGGCTAGCGCCGGGTACGAGCAGTACTTC. The encoded protein is CASSVGASAGYEQYF.

The CDR3 here is CASSARQGLDTEAFF. The CDR3 nucleotides are TGTGCCAGCAGCGCAAGACAGGGCCTAGACACTGAAGCTTTCTTT. The rearrangement joins TRBV9 to TRBJ1-1; 7 nucleotides line up with TRBD1. The CDR3 has 15 residues. Germline loops: CDR1 SGDLS, CDR2 YYNGEE. The ends lost 3 bases at V and 3 bases at J; junction bases unmatched: 8.